This TCR beta chain was retrieved from a study of persistence of HIV-infected CD4 T cells. Germline V gene sequence: CDR1 MNHNY, CDR2 SVGAGI (reference sequence). CDR3 length: 14 residues. The V and J ends lost 6 bases and 1 base respectively, with 12 bases between them. The stimulus was an HIV-1 Gag 15-mer peptide pool, approximately 0.93 ug/peptide/mL. Sorting of responding CD4+ T cells relied on upregulated CD40 ligand together with CD69. To note about this clone: Its antigen is currently unknown.

The libraries were made with immunoSEQ version 4 in survey mode. This table comes from immunoSEQ multiplex PCR, and its TCRdb copy is limited to in-frame clones, with some not included. This sample has about 27,000 clones; approximately 79% occur once, and the top ten carry about 1.7%. The source was CD4+ T cells sorted from PBMCs after approximately 19-hour stimulation, collected from a patient who received antiretroviral therapy. The rearrangement links TRBV6-6 to TRBJ1-1; D is possibly TRBD1 (5 bases). This TCR was sampled from an adult man with HIV who was CMV-seropositive. The CDR3 sequence: CASRGQVGNTEAFF. CDR3 DNA sequence: TGTGCCAGCAGGGGGCAAGTCGGGAACACTGAAGCTTTCTTT.